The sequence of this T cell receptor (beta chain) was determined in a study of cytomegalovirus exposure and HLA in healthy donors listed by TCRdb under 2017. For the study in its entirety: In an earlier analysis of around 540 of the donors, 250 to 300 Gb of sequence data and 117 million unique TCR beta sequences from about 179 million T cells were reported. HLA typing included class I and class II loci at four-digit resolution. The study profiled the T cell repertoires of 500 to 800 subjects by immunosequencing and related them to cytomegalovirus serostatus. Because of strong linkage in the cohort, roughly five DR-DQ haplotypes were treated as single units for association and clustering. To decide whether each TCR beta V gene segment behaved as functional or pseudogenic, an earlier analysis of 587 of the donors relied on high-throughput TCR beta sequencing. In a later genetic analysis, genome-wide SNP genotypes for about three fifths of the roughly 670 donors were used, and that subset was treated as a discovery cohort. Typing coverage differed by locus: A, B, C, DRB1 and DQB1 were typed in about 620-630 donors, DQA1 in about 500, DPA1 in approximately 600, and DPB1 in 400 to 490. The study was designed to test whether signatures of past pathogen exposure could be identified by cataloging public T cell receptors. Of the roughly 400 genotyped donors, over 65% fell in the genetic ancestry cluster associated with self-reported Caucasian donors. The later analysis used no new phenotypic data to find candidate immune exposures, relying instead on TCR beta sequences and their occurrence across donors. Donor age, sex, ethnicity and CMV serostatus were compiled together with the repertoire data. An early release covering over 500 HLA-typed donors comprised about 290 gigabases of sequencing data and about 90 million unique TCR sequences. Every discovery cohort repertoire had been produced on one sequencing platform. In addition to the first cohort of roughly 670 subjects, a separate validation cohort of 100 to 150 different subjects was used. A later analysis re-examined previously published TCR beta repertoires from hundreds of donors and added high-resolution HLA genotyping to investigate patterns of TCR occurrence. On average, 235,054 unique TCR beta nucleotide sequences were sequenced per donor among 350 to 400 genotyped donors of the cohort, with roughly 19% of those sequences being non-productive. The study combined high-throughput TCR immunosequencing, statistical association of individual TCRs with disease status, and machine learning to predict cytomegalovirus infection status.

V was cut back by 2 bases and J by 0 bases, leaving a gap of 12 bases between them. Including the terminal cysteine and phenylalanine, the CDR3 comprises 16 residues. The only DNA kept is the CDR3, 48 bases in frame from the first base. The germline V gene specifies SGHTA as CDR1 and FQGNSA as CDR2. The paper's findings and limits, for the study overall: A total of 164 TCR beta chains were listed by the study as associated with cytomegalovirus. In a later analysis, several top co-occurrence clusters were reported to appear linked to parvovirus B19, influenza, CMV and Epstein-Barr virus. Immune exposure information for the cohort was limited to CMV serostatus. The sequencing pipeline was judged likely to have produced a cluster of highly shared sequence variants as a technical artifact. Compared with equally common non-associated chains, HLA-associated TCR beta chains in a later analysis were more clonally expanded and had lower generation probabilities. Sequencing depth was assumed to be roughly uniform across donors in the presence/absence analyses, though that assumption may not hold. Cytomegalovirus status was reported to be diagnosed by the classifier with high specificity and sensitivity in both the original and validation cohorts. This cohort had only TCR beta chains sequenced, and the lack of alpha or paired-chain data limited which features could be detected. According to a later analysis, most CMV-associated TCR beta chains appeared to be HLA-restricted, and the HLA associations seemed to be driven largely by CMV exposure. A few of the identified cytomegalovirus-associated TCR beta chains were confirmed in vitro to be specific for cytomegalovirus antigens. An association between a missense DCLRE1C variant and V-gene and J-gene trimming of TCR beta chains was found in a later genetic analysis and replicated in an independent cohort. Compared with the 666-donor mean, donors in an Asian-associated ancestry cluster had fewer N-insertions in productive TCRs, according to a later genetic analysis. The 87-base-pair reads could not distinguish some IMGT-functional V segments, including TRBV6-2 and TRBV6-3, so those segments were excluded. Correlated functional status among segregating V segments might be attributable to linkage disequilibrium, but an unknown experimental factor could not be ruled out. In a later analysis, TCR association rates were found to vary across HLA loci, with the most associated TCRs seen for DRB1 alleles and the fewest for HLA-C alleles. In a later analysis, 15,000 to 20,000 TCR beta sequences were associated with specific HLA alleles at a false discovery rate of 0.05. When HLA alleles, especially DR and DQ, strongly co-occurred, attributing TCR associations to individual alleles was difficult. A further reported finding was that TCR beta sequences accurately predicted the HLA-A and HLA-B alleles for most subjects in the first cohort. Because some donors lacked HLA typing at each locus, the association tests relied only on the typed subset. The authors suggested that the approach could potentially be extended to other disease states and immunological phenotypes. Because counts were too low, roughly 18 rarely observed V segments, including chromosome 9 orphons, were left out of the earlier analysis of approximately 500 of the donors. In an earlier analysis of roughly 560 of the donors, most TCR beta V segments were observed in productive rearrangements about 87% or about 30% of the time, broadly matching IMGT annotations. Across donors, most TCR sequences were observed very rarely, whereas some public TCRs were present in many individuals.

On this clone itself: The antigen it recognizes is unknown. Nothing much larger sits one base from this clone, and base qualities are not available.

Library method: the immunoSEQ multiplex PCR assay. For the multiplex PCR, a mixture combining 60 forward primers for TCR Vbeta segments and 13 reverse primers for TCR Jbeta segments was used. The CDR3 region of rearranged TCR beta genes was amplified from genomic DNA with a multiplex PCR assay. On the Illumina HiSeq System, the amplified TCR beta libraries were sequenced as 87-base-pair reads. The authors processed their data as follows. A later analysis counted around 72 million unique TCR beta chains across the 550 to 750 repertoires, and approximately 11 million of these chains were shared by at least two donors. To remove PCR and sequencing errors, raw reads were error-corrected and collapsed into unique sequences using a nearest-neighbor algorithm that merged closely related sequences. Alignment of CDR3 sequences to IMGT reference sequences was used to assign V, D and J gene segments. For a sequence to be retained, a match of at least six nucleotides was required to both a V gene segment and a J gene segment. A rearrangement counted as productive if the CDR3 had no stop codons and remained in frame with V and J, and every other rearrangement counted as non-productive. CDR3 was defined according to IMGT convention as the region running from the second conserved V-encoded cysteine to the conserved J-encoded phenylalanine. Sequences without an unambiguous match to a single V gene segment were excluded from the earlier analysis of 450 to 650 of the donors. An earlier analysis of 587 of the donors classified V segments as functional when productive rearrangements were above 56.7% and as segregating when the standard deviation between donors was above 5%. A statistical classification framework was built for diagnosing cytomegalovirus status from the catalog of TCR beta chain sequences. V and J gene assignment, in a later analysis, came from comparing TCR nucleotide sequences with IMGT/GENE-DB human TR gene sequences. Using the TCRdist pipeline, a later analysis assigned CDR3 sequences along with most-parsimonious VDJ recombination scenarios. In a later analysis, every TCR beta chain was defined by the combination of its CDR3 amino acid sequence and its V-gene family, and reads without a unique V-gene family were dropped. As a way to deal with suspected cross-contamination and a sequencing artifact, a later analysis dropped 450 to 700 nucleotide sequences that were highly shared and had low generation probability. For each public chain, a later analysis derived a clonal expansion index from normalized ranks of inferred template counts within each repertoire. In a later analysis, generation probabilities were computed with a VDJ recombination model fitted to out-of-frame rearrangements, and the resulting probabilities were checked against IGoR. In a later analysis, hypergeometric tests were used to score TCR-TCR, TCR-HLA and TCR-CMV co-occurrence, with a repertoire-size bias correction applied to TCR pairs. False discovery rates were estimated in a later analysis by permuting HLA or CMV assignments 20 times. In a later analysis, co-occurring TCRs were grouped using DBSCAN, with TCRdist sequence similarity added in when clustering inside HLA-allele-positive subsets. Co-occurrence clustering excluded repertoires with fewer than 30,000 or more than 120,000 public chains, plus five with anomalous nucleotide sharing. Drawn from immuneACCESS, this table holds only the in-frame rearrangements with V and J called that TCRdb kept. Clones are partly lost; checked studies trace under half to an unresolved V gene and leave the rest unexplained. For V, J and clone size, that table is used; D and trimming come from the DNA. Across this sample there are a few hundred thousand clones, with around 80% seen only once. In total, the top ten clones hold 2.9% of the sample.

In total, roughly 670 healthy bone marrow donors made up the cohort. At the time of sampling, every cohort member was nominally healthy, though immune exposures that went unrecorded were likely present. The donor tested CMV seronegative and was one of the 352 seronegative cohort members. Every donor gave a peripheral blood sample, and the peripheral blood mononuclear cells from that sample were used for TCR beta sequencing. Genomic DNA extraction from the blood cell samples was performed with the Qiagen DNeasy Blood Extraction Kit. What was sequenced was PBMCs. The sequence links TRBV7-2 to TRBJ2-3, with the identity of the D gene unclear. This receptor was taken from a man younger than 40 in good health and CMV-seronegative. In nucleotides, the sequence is TGTGCCAGCAGCTTAACCGGTAAACTCAGCACAGATACGCAGTATTTT. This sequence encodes CASSLTGKLSTDTQYF.